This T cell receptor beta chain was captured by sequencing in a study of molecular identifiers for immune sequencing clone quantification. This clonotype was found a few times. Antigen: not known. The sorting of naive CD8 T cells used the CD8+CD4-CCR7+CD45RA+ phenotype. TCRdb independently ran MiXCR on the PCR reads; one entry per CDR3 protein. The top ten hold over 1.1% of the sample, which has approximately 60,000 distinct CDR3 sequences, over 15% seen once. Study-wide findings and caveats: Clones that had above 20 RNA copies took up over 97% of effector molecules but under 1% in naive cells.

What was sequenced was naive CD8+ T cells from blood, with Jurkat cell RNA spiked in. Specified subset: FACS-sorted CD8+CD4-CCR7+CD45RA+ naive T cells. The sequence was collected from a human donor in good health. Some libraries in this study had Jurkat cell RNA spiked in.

CDR3 in amino acids: CASSYSENSGRARRYNEQFF. CDR3 sequence (DNA): TGTGCCAGCAGTTACTCGGAGAATAGCGGGAGGGCAAGAAGATACAATGAGCAGTTCTTC. The chain recombines TRBV6-6 with TRBJ2-1; 11 bases map to TRBD2. CDR1 and CDR2 from the germline V gene are MNHNY and SVGAGI (reference sequence). This CDR3 comprises 20 residues. Trimming removed 0 bases from V and 4 bases from J; junction bases left unmatched: 14.